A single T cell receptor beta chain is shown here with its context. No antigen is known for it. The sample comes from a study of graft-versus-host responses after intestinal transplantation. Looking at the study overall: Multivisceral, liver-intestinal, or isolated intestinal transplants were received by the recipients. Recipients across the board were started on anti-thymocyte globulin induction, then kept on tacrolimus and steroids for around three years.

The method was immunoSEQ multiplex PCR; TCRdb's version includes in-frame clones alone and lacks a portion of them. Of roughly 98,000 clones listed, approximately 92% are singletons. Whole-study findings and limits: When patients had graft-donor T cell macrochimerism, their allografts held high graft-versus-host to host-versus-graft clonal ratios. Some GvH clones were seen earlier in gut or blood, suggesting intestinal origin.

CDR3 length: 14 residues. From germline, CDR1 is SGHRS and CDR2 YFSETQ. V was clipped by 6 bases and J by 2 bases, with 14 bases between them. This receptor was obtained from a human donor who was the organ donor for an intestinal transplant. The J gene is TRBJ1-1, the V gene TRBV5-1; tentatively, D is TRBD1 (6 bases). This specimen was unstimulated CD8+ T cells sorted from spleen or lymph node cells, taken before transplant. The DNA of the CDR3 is TGCGCCAGCACCGATGGGGGGGGCAACACTGAAGCTTTCTTT. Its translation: CASTDGGGNTEAFF.